The 15 T cell receptor beta chains below come from one sample, sequenced in a study of shared clonotypes between healthy human individuals. The protocol was immunoSEQ multiplex PCR, while the TCRdb copy is restricted to in-frame clones and leaves out a portion. The sample yields fewer than 650,000 clones, 76% seen once. The sequencing sample was made of PBMCs. These receptors originate from a woman aged 40-49 years in good health. Some clones in this sample may be carry-over from other donors' samples.

The chain recombines TRBV4-1 with TRBJ2-3; possible D gene TRBD2, 7 bases. Trimming pared 4 bases from V and 2 bases from J, leaving 16 bases between. The CDR3 has 16 amino acids. The germline CDR1 and CDR2 sequences are MGHRA and YSYEKL. CDR3 amino acids: CASSRQAGTFTDTQYF. DNA for the CDR3: TGCGCCAGCAGCCGTCAAGCGGGGACATTCACAGATACGCAGTATTTT.

The J gene is TRBJ2-7, the V gene TRBV11-3, with 8 bases matching TRBD1. The CDR3 loop spans 14 amino acids. The junction had 9 bases not matched to a gene; V was cut back by 5 bases and J by 6 bases. The V gene's germline CDR1 is SGHNT and CDR2 YENEEA. The CDR3 region has the DNA TGTGCCAGCAGCGGACAGGGAGGATCTACCGAGCAGTACTTC. Amino acid sequence: CASSGQGGSTEQYF. The full variable domain, in which reference TRBV11-3 and TRBJ2-7 provide the parts outside the CDR3, is EAGVVQSPRYKIIEKKQPVAFWCNPISGHNTLYWYLQNLGQGPELLIRYENEEAVDDSQLPKDRFSAERLKGVDSTLKIQPAELGDSAVYLCASSGQGGSTEQYFGPGTRLTVT.

The rearrangement links TRBV7-9 to TRBJ2-5; TRBD1 is a possible D gene (6 bases). The CDR3 contains 14 residues. Between the trimmed V and J ends, which lost 6 bases and 4 bases, there was a span of 15 bases. Germline assignment: CDR1 SEHNR and CDR2 FQNEAQ (reference sequence). The CDR3, as DNA: TGTGCCAGCAGTGATACAGGGTTCGTAGAGACCCAGTACTTC. It yields the protein CASSDTGFVETQYF. The full variable domain, in which reference TRBV7-9 and TRBJ2-5 provide the parts outside the CDR3, is DTGVSQNPRHKITKRGQNVTFRCDPISEHNRLYWYRQTLGQGPEFLTYFQNEAQLEKSRLLSDRFSAERPKGSFSTLEIQRTEQGDSAMYLCASSDTGFVETQYFGPGTRLLVL.

The chain joins TRBV7-9 to TRBJ2-7; D unresolved. CDR1 and CDR2 from the germline V gene are SEHNR and FQNEAQ (reference sequence). The CDR3 runs 11 residues. Trimming stripped 0 bases from V and 7 bases from J, with 4 bases between. CDR3 nucleotide sequence: TGTGCCAGCAGCTTAGCCCAAGAGCAGTACTTC. Translation: CASSLAQEQYF.

The chain joins TRBV18 to TRBJ2-3, with a weak D call TRBD1 (5 bases). The CDR3 has 13 amino acids. Trimming left V 6 bases short and J 4 bases short, with 11 bases between. Germline CDR1 reads KGHSH; CDR2 reads LQKENI. The CDR3 region has the DNA TGTGCCAGCTCTACAGGTTTCGCAGATACGCAGTATTTT. As protein: CASSTGFADTQYF.

The CDR3 sequence is CASSSRQGAAFF. The DNA for the CDR3 is TGTGCCAGCAGTTCTAGACAGGGGGCAGCTTTCTTT. The chain combines TRBV6-5 with TRBJ1-1; TRBD1 matches at 10 bases. The V gene end was trimmed by 4 bases and the J gene end by 10 bases; junction bases not matched to a gene: 3. This CDR3 has 12 residues. CDR1 and CDR2 (germline): MNHEY, SVGAGI.

In regard to this clone: Germline and junction disagree at one end, which may indicate a read error. V usage is TRBV27 and J usage is TRBJ2-2; D tentatively reads TRBD1 or TRBD2 (5 bases each). Germline V gene sequence: CDR1 MNHEY, CDR2 SMNVEV (reference sequence). This CDR3 is 16 amino acids long. The CDR3 coding sequence is TGTGGCAGCAGTTTAGTGGGGGATAGGCACACCGGGGAGCTGTTTTTT. Amino acid sequence: CGSSLVGDRHTGELFF.

This clone has a single count. V is TRBV28 and J is TRBJ2-7, with 9 bases that match TRBD2. This CDR3 contains 16 residues. The junction had 9 bases not matched to a gene; V was cut back by 6 bases and J by 0 bases. The V gene's germline CDR1 is MDHEN and CDR2 SYDVKM. For the CDR3, the DNA is TGTGCCAGCAGCCGTTCAAGGACTAGCGTCTCCTACGAGCAGTACTTC. As protein: CASSRSRTSVSYEQYF.

Of note for this clone: The junction departs from germline at one end; a sequencing error may be responsible. The V gene is TRBV28, the J gene TRBJ1-2; 9 bases agree with TRBD1. The CDR3 is made up of 11 amino acids. Per germline, CDR1 MDHEN and CDR2 SYDVKM. The CDR3 is CASSRDRGVSF. DNA of the CDR3: TGTGCCAGCAGTAGAGACAGGGGGGTAAGCTTC.

Concerning this clone: A junction end diverges from the germline sequence, so it may reflect a read error. The genes are TRBV9 and TRBJ1-1, with 11 bases identical to TRBD1. CDR1 is SGDLS and CDR2 is YYNGEE in the germline V gene. The CDR3 is made up of 11 amino acids. In nucleotides, the CDR3 is TGTGCCAGCTCCCAACGGGACAGGGGGTTGTTT. Its protein product is CASSQRDRGLF.

This chain links TRBV19 with TRBJ2-7; D is perhaps TRBD2 (6 bases). Germline CDR1 and CDR2: LNHDA and SQIVND (reference sequence). Deletions cut 4 bases from V and 2 bases from J, with 9 bases between. This CDR3 has 13 residues. The CDR3 loop reads CASSTRTTYEQYF. The CDR3 DNA reads as TGTGCCAGTAGTACCCGGACTACCTACGAGCAGTACTTC.

V is TRBV5-1 and J is TRBJ2-5, with D uncertain. There are 13 residues in the CDR3. Germline V gene lookup returns CDR1 SGHRS and CDR2 YFSETQ. V lost 2 bases to trimming and J lost 2 bases, with 7 bases between them. CDR3 bases: TGCGCCAGCAGCTTTAGTCTACAAGAGACCCAGTACTTC. Its protein product is CASSFSLQETQYF.

This sequence joins TRBV9 and TRBJ2-1, with D tentatively TRBD2 (5 bases). Germline V gene data show CDR1 as SGDLS and CDR2 as YYNGEE. Trimming took 2 bases from V and 1 from J, leaving 13 bases between them. The CDR3 covers 16 residues. This CDR3 is CASSVLRGPSYNEQFF. The CDR3 nucleotides are TGTGCCAGCAGCGTCTTACGAGGGCCATCCTACAATGAGCAGTTCTTC.

The V gene is TRBV9, the J gene TRBJ2-1; 10 bases map to TRBD2. Germline CDR1 SGDLS, CDR2 YYNGEE. J lost 9 bases, V lost 0 bases, and 12 bases had no gene match. This CDR3 has 17 residues. The CDR3 reads CASSVVASGSLLGEQFF. CDR3 bases: TGTGCCAGCAGCGTAGTGGCTAGCGGGAGTCTTTTAGGTGAGCAGTTCTTC.

The chain employs TRBV28 and TRBJ1-4; the match to TRBD1 covers 10 bases. V trimming: 5 bases; J trimming: 6 bases; junction bases outside the gene matches: 6. The germline V gene has CDR1 MDHEN and CDR2 SYDVKM. The length of the CDR3 is 15 residues. The CDR3 reads CASSPAGTGDEKLFF. The CDR3 nucleotides read TGTGCCAGCAGTCCTGCCGGGACAGGGGATGAAAAACTGTTTTTT.